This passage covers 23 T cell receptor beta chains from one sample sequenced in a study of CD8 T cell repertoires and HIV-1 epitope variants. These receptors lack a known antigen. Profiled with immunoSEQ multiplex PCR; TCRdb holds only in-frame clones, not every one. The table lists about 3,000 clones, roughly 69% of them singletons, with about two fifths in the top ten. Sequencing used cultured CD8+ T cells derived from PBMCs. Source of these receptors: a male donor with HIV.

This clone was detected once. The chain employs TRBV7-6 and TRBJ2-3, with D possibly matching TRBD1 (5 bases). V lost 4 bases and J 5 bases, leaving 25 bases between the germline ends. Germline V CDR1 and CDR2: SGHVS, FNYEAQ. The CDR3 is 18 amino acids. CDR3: CASSSGLNQGFYQDTQYF. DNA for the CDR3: TGTGCCAGCAGCTCAGGGTTAAACCAGGGCTTCTATCAAGATACGCAGTATTTT. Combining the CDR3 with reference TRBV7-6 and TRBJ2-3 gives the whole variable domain GAGVSQSPRYKVTKRGQDVALRCDPISGHVSLYWYRQALGQGPEFLTYFNYEAQQDKSGLPNDRFSAERPEGSISTLTIQRTEQRDSAMYRCASSSGLNQGFYQDTQYFGPGTRLTVL.

The CDR3 coding sequence is TGTGCCAGTCGGGACCGCTTCGGGAAGAACACTGAAGCTTTCTTT. Residues: CASRDRFGKNTEAFF. The chain recombines TRBV2 with TRBJ1-1, with D tentatively TRBD1 (5 bases). The CDR3 covers 15 residues. Looked up from germline, CDR1 is SNHLY and CDR2 is FYNNEI. Trimming took off 9 bases at V and 1 base at J, with 18 bases between the two ends.

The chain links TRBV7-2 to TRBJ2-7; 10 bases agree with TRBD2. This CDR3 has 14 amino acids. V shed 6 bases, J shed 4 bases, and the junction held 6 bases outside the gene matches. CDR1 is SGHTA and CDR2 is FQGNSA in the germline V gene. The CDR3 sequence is CASSSASGGYEQYF. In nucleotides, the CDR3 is TGTGCCAGCAGTTCCGCTAGCGGGGGTTACGAGCAGTACTTC.

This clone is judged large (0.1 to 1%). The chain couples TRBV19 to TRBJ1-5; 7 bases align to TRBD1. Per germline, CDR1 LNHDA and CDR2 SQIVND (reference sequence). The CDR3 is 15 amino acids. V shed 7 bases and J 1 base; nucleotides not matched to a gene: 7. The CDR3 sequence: CASTPDRLSNQPQHF. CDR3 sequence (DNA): TGTGCCAGTACCCCGGACAGGTTAAGCAATCAGCCCCAGCATTTT.

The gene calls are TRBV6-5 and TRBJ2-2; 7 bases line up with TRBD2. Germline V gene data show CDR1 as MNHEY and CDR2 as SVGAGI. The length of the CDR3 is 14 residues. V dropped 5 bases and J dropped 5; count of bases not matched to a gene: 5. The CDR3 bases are TGTGCCAGCAGTGCCCAGGGAGGGACCGGGGAGCTGTTTTTT. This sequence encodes CASSAQGGTGELFF.

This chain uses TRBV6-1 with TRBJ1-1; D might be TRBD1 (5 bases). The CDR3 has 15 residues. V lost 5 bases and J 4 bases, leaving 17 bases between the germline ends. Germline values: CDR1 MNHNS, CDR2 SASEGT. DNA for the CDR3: TGTGCCAGCAGTTCCATGGGGACCGGGAGCACTGAAGCTTTCTTT. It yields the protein CASSSMGTGSTEAFF.

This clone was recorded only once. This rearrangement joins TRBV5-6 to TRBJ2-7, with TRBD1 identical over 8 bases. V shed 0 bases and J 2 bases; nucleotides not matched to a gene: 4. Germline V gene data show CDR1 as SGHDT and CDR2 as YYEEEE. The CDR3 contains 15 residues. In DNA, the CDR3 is TGTGCCAGCAGCTTGGAGACAGGGGCAACCTACGAGCAGTACTTC. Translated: CASSLETGATYEQYF.

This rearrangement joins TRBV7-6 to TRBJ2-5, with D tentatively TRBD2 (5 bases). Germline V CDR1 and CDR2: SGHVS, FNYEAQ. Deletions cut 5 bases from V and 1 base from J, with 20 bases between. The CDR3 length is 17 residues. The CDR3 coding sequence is TGTGCCAGCAGCCTAGAGTGGGAGAGTACGATCCAAGAGACCCAGTACTTC. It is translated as CASSLEWESTIQETQYF.

CDR3 region: CASSSADSGGLYNEQFF. The CDR3 nucleotides are TGTGCCAGCAGCTCCGCGGACAGCGGGGGGCTCTACAATGAGCAGTTCTTC. The chain carries TRBV7-3 and TRBJ2-1, with TRBD2 matching over 9 bases. CDR1 and CDR2 from the germline V gene are SGHTA and FQGTGA. This CDR3 is 17 amino acids long. Trimming took 4 bases from V and 3 from J; bases not matched to a gene: 10.

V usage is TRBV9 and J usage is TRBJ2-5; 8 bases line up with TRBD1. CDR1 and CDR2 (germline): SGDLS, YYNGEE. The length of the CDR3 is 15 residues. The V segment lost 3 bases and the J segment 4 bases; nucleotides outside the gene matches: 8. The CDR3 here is CASSERTGKGETQYF. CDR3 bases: TGTGCCAGCAGCGAAAGGACAGGGAAGGGAGAGACCCAGTACTTC.

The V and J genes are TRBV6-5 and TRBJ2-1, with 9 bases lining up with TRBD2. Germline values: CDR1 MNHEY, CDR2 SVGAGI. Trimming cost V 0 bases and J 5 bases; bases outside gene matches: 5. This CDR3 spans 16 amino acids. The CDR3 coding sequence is TGTGCCAGCAGTTACTCGAAGGGCGGGAGGGACAATGAGCAGTTCTTC. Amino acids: CASSYSKGGRDNEQFF.

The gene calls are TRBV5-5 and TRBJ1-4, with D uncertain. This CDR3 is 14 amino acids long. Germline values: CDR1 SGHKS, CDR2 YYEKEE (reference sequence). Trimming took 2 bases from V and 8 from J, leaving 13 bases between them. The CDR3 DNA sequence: TGTGCCAGCAGCTTAGAGTGGCCCAGGGAAAAACTGTTTTTT. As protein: CASSLEWPREKLFF.

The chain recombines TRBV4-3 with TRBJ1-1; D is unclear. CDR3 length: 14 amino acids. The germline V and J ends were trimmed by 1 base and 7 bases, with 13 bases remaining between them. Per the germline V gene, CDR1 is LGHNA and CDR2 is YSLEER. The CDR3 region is CASSQAEGGIEAFF. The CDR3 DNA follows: TGCGCCAGCAGCCAAGCAGAGGGAGGTATTGAAGCTTTCTTT.

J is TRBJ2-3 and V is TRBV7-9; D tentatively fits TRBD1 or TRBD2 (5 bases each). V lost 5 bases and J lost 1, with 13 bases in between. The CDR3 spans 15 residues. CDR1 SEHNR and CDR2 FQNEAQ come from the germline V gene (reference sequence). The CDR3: CASSSIRDGTDTQYF. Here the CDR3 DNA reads TGTGCCAGCAGCAGTATTCGGGACGGCACAGATACGCAGTATTTT.

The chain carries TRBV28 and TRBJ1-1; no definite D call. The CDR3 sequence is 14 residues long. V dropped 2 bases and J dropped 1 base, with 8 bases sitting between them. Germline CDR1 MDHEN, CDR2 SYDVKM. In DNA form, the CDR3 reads TGTGCCAGCAGTTTACTCATAACGAACACTGAAGCTTTCTTT. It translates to CASSLLITNTEAFF.

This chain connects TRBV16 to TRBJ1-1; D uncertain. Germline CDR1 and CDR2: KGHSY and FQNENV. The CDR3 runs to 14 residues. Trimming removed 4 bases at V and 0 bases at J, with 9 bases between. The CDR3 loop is CASSLNTLNTEAFF. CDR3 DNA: TGTGCCAGCAGCCTAAATACTTTGAACACTGAAGCTTTCTTT.

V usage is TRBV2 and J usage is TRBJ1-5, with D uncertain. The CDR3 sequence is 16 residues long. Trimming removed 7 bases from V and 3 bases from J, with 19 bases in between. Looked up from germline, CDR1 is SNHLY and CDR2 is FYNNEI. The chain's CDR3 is CASTRDEGRYNQPQHF. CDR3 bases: TGTGCCAGCACCCGGGATGAGGGTAGGTACAATCAGCCCCAGCATTTT. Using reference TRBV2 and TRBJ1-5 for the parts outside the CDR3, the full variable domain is EPEVTQTPSHQVTQMGQEVILRCVPISNHLYFYWYRQILGQKVEFLVSFYNNEISEKSEIFDDQFSVERPDGSNFTLKIRSTKLEDSAMYFCASTRDEGRYNQPQHFGDGTRLSIL.

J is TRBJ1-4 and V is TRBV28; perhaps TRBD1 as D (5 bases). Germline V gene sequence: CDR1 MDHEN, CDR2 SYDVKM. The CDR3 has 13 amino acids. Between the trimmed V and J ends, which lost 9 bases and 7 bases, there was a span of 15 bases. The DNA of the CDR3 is TGTGCCAGTCGGCGGGACGGGATTGAAAAACTGTTTTTT. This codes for CASRRDGIEKLFF.

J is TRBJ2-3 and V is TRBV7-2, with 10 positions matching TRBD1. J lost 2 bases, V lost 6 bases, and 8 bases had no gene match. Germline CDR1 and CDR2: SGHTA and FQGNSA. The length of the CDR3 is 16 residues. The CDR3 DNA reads TGTGCCAGCAGGCTGACAGGGGGCGGGATCACAGATACGCAGTATTTT. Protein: CASRLTGGGITDTQYF.

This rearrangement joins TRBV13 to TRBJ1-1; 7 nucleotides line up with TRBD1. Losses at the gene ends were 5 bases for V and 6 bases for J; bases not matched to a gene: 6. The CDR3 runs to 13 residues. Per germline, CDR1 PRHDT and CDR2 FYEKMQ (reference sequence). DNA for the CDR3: TGTGCCAGCAGCCATACAGGGGACTCTGAAGCTTTCTTT. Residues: CASSHTGDSEAFF.

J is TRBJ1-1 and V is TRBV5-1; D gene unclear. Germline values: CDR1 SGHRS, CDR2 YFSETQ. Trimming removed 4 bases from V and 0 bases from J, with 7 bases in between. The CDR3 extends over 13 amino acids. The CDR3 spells CASSSAVNTEAFF. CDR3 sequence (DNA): TGCGCCAGCAGCAGTGCCGTGAACACTGAAGCTTTCTTT.

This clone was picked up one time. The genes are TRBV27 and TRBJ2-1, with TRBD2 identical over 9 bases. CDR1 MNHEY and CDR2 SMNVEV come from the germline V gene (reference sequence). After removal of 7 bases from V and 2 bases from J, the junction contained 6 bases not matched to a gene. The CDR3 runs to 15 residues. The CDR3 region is CASNPGGGAYNEQFF. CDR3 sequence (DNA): TGTGCCAGCAACCCCGGCGGGGGGGCCTACAATGAGCAGTTCTTC.

The CDR3 protein is CASSFSGSSYNEQFF. The CDR3 region has the DNA TGTGCCAGCAGCTTTAGCGGGAGCTCCTACAATGAGCAGTTCTTC. The chain employs TRBV5-6 and TRBJ2-1, with TRBD2 identical over 9 bases. The length of the CDR3 is 15 residues. The junction had 0 bases not matched to a gene; V was cut back by 2 bases and J by 0 bases. The germline V gene encodes CDR1 SGHDT and CDR2 YYEEEE.